A single sample is the source of the 7 T cell receptor beta chains below, sequenced in a study of blood T cell repertoires in COVID-19. Profiling relied on immunoSEQ multiplex PCR, and the TCRdb table lists in-frame clones only, not all of them. The sample lists around 230,000 clones, approximately 84% occurring once. Specimen: PBMCs or T cells enriched from blood (not recorded which). The receptors were gathered from a man in his forties who had recovered from COVID-19.

The chain couples TRBV3-1 (or the pseudogene TRBV3-2) to TRBJ2-2; 13 bases fit TRBD2. This CDR3 has 16 residues. V gave up 4 bases and J gave up 6 bases; unmatched junction bases: 5. Germline V lookup: CDR1 LGHDT, CDR2 YNNKEL (reference sequence). DNA for the CDR3: TGTGCCAGCAGCCTTCGGACTAGCGGGAGCCCCGGGGAGCTGTTTTTT. Its protein is CASSLRTSGSPGELFF.

The chain couples TRBV5-1 to TRBJ2-7; D is perhaps TRBD2 (6 bases). Deletions cut 4 bases from V and 4 bases from J, with 18 bases between. This CDR3 spans 15 amino acids. Germline V lookup: CDR1 SGHRS, CDR2 YFSETQ. The CDR3 reads CASSRLVGLKYEQYF. Written as DNA, the CDR3 is TGCGCCAGCAGCAGACTCGTGGGACTTAAATACGAGCAGTACTTC.

V usage is TRBV10-3 and J usage is TRBJ2-5; 8 bases match TRBD2. This CDR3 is 14 amino acids long. Germline lookup yields CDR1 ENHRY and CDR2 SYGVKD. V lost 4 bases and J lost 1; bases outside the gene matches: 2. The CDR3 reads CAISVSGSQETQYF. CDR3 DNA sequence: TGTGCCATCAGTGTAAGCGGGAGCCAAGAGACCCAGTACTTC.

The chain employs TRBV4-3 and TRBJ2-7, with TRBD2 identical over 10 bases. CDR3 length: 16 residues. V lost 0 bases and J lost 4; bases outside the gene matches: 6. From germline, CDR1 is LGHNA and CDR2 YSLEER. The CDR3 sequence: CASSQEASGGIYEQYF. In DNA, the CDR3 is TGCGCCAGCAGCCAAGAGGCTAGCGGGGGCATTTACGAGCAGTACTTC.

The chain carries TRBV6-2 or TRBV6-3 and TRBJ1-2, with 9 bases identical to TRBD1. V trimming: 4 bases; J trimming: 6 bases; junction bases outside the gene matches: 6. The germline V gene has CDR1 MNHEY and CDR2 SVGEGT. There are 14 residues in the CDR3. CDR3 bases: TGTGCCAGCAGTTTATGGGGACAGGGCGATGGCTACACCTTC. Translating it yields CASSLWGQGDGYTF.

The rearrangement joins TRBV6-2 or TRBV6-3 to TRBJ1-2, with D tentatively TRBD1 (5 bases). CDR1 MNHEY and CDR2 SVGEGT come from the germline V gene. The CDR3 is 17 residues long. Trimming stripped 6 bases from V and 6 bases from J, with 26 bases between. The CDR3 loop is CASSRTWKVAVRDGYTF. In nucleotides, the CDR3 is TGTGCCAGCAGCCGAACCTGGAAAGTGGCCGTCAGGGATGGCTACACCTTC.

The J gene is TRBJ1-6, the V gene TRBV2; D call uncertain. The length of the CDR3 is 16 residues. The germline CDR1 and CDR2 sequences are SNHLY and FYNNEI. Trimming pared 6 bases from V and 5 bases from J, leaving 17 bases between. The DNA for the CDR3 is TGTGCCAGCAGGGTATCCGAGGTCGTCAATAATTCACCCCTCCACTTT. Amino acids: CASRVSEVVNNSPLHF. The whole variable domain, filled in from reference TRBV2 and TRBJ1-6, reads EPEVTQTPSHQVTQMGQEVILRCVPISNHLYFYWYRQILGQKVEFLVSFYNNEISEKSEIFDDQFSVERPDGSNFTLKIRSTKLEDSAMYFCASRVSEVVNNSPLHFGNGTRLTVT.